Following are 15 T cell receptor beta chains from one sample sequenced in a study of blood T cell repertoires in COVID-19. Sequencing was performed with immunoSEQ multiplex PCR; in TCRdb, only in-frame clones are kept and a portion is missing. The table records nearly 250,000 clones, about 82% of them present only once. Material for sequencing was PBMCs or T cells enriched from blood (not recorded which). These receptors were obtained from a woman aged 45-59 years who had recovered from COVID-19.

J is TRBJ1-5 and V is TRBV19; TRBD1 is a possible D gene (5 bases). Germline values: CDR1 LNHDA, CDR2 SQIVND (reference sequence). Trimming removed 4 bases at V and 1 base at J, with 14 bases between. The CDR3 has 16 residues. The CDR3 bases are TGTGCCAGTAGTACATTACGGGGGTTAAGCAATCAGCCCCAGCATTTT. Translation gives CASSTLRGLSNQPQHF.

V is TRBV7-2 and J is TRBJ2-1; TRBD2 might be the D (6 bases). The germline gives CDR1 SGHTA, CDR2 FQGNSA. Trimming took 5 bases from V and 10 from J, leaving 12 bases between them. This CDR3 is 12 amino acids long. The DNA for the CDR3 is TGTGCCAGCAGCGATACTAGCCTCGAGCAGTTCTTC. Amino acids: CASSDTSLEQFF.

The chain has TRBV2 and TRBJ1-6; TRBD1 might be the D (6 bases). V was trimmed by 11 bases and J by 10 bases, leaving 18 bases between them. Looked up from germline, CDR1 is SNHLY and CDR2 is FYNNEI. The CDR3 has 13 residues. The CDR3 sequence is CAAENDRSSPLHF. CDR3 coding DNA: TGTGCCGCGGAGAATGACAGGAGCTCACCCCTCCACTTT.

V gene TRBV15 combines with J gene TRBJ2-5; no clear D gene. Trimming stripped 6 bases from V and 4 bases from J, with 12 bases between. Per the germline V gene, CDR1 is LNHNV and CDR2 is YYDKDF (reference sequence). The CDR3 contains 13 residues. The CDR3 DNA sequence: TGTGCCACCAGTAAACTGTACGGAGAGACCCAGTACTTC. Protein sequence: CATSKLYGETQYF.

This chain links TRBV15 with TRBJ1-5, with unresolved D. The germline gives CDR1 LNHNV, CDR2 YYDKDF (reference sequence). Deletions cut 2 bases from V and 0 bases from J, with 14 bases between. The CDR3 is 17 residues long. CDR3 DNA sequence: TGTGCCACCAGCAGATTCTACACCCAGGATAGCAATCAGCCCCAGCATTTT. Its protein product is CATSRFYTQDSNQPQHF.

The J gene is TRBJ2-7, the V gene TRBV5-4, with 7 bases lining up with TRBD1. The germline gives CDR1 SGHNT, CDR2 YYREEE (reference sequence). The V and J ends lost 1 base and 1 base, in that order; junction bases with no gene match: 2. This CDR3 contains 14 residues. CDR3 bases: TGTGCCAGCAGCTTGACAGGGGAATCCTACGAGCAGTACTTC. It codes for CASSLTGESYEQYF.

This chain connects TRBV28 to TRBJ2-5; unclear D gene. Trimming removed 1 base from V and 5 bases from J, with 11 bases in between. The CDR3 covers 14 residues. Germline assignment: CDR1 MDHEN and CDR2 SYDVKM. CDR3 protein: CASSLSLVGETQYF. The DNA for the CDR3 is TGTGCCAGCAGTTTATCTCTAGTTGGGGAGACCCAGTACTTC.

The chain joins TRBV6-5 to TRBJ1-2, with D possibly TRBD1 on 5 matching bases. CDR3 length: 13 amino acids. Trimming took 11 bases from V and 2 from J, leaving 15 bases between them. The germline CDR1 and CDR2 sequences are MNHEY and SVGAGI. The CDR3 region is CARGGGFNYGYTF. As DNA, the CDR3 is TGTGCCCGCGGGGGGGGGTTCAACTATGGCTACACCTTC.

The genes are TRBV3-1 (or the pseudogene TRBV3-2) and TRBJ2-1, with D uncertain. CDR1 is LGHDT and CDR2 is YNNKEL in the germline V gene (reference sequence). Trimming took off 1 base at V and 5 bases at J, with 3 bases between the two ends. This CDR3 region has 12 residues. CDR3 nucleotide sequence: TGTGCCAGCAGCCAAGTTAACAATGAGCAGTTCTTC. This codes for CASSQVNNEQFF.

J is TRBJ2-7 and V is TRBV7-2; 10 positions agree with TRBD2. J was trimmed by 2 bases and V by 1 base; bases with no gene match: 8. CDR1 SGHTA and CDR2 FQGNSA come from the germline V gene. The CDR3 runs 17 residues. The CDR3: CASSLVAGGPLPYEQYF. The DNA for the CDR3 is TGTGCCAGCAGCTTAGTAGCGGGAGGACCGCTTCCCTACGAGCAGTACTTC.

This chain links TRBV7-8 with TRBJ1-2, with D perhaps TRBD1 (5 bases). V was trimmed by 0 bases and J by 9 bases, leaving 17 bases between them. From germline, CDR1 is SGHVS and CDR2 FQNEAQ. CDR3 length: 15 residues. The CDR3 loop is CASSLAVSGQIRYTF. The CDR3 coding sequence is TGTGCCAGCAGCTTAGCTGTTTCAGGGCAGATACGCTACACCTTC.

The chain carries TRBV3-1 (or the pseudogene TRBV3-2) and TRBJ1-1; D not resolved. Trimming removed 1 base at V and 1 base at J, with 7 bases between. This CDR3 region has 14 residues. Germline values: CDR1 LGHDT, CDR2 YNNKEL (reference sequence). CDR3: CASSQGTRNTEAFF. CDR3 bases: TGTGCCAGCAGCCAAGGAACGAGGAACACTGAAGCTTTCTTT.

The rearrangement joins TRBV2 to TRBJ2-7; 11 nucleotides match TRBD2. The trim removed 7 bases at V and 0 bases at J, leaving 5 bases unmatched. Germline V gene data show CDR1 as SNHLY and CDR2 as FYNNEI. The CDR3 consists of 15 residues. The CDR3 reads CASTPTSGASYEQYF. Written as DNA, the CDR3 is TGTGCCAGCACCCCGACTAGCGGGGCCTCCTACGAGCAGTACTTC.

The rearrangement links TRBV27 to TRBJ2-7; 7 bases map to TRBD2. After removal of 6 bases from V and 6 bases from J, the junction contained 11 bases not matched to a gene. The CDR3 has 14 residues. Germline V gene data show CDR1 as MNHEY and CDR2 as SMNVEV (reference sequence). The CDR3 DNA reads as TGTGCCAGCAGGAGAGCGGGGCCCTTGCTCGAGCAGTACTTC. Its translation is CASRRAGPLLEQYF.

Here the CDR3 DNA reads TGTGCCAGCAGCGTAGGAGACCCGGGCACTGAAGCTTTCTTT. Protein: CASSVGDPGTEAFF. V and J are TRBV9 and TRBJ1-1, with D hard to call. The germline gives CDR1 SGDLS, CDR2 YYNGEE. The CDR3 loop spans 14 amino acids. V shed 0 bases and J shed 4 bases, with 10 bases lying between them.